The entry below gives a single T cell receptor beta chain sequence along with its context. Its antigen is undetermined. This sample is drawn from a study of cytomegalovirus exposure and HLA in healthy donors. General study findings and limits: One variant, a missense change in DCLRE1C, was linked in a later analysis to TCR beta V- and J-gene trimming.

The PCR ran on 60 Vbeta and 13 Jbeta primers. Clones were read by immunoSEQ multiplex PCR, and TCRdb kept only the in-frame ones, dropping some. The top ten clones hold around 1.2% of a sample with roughly 170,000 clones, 84% of them seen once. Trimming shortened V by 1 base and J by 5 bases, and 15 bases separated the two germline ends. The CDR3 runs 15 residues. Per the germline V gene, CDR1 is SGHVS and CDR2 is FQNEAQ. These donors, healthy bone marrow donors, were studied. This TCR was sampled from a girl aged 2-9 years in good health and CMV-seropositive. This chain connects TRBV7-8 to TRBJ2-7; D is perhaps TRBD1 (6 bases). Sequencing input: PBMCs. The CDR3 sequence: CASSLVGHPGDEQYF. CDR3 DNA sequence: TGTGCCAGCAGCTTAGTGGGACACCCCGGGGACGAGCAGTACTTC.